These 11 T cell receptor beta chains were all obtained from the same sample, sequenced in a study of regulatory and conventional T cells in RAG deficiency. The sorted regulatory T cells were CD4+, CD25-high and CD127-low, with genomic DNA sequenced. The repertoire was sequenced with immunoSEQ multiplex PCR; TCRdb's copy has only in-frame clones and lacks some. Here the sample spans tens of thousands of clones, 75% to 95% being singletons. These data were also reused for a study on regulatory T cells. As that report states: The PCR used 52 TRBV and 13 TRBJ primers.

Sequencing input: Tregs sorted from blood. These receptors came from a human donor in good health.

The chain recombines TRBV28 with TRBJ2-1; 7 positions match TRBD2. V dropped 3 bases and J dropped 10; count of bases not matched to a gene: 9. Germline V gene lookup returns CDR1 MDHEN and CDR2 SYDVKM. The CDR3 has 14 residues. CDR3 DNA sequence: TGTGCCAGCAGTTTCTCCTCCACTAGCGAAGAGCAGTTCTTC. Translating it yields CASSFSSTSEEQFF.

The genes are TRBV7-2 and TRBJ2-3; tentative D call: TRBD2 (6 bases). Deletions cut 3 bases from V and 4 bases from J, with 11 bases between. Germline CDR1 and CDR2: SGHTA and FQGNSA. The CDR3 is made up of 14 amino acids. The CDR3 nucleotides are TGTGCCAGCAGCTTGAGACTAGATCCAGATACGCAGTATTTT. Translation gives CASSLRLDPDTQYF.

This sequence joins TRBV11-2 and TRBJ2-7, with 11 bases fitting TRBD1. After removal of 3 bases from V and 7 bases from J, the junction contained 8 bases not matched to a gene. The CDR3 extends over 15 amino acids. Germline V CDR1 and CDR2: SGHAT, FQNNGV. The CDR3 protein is CASSLGGQGAREQYF. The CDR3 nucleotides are TGTGCCAGCAGCTTGGGCGGACAGGGGGCGAGGGAGCAGTACTTC.

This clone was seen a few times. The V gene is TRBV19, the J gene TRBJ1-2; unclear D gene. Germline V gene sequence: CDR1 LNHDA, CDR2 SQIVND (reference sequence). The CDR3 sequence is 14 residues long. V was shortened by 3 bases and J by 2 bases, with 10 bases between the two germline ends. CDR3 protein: CASSIGSLNYGYTF. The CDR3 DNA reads TGTGCCAGTAGTATCGGCTCATTAAACTATGGCTACACCTTC.

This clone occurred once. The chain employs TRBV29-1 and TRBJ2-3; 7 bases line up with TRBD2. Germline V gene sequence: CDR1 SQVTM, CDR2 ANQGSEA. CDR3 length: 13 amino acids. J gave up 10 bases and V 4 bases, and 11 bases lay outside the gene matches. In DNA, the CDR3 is TGCAGCGTTGGCACGGGACTAAAGTTGGCGCAGTATTTT. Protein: CSVGTGLKLAQYF.

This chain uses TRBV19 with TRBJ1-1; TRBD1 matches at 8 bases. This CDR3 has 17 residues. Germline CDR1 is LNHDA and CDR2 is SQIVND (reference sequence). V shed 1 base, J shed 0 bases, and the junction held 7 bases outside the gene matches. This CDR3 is CASSIGGTGPVNTEAFF. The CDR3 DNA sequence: TGTGCCAGTAGTATAGGTGGGACAGGACCAGTGAACACTGAAGCTTTCTTT.

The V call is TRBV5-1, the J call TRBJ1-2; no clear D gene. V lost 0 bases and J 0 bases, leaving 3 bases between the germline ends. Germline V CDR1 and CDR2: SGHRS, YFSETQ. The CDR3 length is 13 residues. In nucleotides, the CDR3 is TGCGCCAGCAGCTTGGAGACTAACTATGGCTACACCTTC. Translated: CASSLETNYGYTF.

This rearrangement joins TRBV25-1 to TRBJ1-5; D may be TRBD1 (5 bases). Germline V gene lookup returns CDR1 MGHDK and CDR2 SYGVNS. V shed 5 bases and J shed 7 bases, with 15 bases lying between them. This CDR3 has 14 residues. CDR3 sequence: CASSPGGLRQPQHF. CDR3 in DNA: TGTGCCAGCAGTCCCGGGGGACTAAGGCAGCCCCAGCATTTT.

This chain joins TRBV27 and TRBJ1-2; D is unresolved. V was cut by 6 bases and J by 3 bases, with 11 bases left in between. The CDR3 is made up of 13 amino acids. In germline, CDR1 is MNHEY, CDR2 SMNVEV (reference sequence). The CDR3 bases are TGTGCCAGCAGCTTGACCCGGGACTATGGCTACACCTTC. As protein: CASSLTRDYGYTF.

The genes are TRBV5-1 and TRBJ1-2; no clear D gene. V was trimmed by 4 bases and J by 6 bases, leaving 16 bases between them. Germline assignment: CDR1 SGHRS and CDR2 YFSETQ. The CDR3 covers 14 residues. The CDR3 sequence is CASSRFEGMNGYTF. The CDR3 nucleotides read TGCGCCAGCAGCCGCTTTGAGGGAATGAATGGCTACACCTTC.

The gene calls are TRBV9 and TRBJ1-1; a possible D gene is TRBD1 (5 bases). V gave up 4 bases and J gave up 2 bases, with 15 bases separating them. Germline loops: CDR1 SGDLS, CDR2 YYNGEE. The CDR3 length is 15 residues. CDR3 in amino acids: CASSPPGTANTEAFF. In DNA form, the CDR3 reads TGTGCCAGCAGCCCCCCCGGGACCGCTAACACTGAAGCTTTCTTT. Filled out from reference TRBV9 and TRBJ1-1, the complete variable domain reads DSGVTQTPKHLITATGQRVTLRCSPRSGDLSVYWYQQSLDQGLQFLIQYYNGEERAKGNILERFSAQQFPDLHSELNLSSLELGDSALYFCASSPPGTANTEAFFGQGTRLTVV.